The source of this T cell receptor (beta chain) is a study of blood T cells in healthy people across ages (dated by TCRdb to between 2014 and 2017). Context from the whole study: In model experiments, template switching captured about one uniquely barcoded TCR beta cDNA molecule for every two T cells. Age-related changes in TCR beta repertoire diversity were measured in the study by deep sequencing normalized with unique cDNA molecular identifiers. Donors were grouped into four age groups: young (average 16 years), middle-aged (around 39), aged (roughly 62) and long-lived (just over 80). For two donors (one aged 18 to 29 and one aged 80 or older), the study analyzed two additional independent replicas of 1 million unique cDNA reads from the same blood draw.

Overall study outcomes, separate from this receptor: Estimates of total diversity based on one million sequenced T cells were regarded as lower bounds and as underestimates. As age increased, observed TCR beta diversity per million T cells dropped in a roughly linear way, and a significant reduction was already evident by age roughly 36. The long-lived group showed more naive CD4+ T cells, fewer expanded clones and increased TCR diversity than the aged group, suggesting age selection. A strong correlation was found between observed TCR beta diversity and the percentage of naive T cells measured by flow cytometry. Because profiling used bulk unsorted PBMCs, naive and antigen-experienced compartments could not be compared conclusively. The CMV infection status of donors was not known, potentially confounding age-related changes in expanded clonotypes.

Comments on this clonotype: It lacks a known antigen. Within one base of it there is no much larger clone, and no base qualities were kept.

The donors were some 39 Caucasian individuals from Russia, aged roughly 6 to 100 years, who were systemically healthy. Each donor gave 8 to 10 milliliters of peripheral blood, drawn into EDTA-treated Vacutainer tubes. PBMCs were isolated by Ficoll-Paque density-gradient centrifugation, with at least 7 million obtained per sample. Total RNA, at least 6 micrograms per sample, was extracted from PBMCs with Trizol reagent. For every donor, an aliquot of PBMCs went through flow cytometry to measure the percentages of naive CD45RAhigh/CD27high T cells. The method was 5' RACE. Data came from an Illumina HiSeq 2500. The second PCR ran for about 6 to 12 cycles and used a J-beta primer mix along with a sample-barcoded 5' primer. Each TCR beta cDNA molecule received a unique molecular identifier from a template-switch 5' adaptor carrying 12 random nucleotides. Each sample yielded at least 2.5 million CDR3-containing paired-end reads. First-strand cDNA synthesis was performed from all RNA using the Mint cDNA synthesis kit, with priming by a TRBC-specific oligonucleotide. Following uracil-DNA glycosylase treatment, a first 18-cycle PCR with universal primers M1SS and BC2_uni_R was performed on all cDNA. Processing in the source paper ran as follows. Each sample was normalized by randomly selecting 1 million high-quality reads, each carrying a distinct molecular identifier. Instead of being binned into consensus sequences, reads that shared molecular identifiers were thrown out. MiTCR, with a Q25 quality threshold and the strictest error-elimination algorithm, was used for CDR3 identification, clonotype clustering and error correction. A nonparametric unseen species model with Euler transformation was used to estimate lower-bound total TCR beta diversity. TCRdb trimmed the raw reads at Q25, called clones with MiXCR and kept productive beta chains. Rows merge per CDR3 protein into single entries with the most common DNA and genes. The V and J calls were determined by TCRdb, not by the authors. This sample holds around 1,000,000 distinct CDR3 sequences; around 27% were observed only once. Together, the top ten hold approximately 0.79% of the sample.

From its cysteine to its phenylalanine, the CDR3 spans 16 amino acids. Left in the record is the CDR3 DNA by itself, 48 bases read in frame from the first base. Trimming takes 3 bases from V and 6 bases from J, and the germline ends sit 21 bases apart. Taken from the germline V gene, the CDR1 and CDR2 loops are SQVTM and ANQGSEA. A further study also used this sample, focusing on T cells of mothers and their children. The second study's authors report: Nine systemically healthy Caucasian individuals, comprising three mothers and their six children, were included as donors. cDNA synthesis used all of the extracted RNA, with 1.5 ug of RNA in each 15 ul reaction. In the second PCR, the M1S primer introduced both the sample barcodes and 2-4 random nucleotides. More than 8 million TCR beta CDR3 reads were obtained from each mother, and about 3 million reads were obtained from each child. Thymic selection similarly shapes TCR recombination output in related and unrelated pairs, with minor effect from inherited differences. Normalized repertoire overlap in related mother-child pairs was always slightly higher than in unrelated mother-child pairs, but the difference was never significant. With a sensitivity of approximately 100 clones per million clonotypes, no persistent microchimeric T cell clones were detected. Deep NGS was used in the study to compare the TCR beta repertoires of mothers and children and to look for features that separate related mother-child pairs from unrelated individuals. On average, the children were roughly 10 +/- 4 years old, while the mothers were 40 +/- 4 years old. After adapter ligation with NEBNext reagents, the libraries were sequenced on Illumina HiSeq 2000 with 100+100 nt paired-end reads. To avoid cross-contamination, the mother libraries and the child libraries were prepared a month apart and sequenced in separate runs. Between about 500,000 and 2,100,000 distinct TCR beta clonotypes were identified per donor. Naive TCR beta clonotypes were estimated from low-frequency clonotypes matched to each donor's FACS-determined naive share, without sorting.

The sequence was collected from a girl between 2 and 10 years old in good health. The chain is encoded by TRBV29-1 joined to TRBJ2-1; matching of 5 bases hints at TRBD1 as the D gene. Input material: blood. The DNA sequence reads TGCAGCGTTGAGACAGTGGGTGAATTTGTAATCAATGAGCAGTTCTTC. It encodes CSVETVGEFVINEQFF.